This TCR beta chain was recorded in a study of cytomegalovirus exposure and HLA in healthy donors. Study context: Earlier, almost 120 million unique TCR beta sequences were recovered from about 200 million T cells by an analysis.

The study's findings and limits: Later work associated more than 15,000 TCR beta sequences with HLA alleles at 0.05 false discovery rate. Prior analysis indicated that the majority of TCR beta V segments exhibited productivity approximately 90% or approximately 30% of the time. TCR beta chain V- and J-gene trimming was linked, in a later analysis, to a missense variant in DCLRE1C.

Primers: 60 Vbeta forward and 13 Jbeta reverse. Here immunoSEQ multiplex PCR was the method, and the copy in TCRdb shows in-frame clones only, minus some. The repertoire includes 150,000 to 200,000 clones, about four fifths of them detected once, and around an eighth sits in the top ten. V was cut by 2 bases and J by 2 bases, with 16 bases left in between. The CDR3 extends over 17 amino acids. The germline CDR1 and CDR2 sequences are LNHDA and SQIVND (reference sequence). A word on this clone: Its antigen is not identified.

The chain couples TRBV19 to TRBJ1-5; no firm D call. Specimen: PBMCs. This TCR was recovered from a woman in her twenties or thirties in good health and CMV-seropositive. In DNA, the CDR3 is TGTGCCAGTAGTATAAGATTTGCCGGGAAGGGCAATCAGCCCCAGCATTTT. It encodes CASSIRFAGKGNQPQHF. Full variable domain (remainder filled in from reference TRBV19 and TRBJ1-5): DGGITQSPKYLFRKEGQNVTLSCEQNLNHDAMYWYRQDPGQGLRLIYYSQIVNDFQKGDIAEGYSVSREKKESFPLTVTSAQKNPTAFYLCASSIRFAGKGNQPQHFGDGTRLSIL.